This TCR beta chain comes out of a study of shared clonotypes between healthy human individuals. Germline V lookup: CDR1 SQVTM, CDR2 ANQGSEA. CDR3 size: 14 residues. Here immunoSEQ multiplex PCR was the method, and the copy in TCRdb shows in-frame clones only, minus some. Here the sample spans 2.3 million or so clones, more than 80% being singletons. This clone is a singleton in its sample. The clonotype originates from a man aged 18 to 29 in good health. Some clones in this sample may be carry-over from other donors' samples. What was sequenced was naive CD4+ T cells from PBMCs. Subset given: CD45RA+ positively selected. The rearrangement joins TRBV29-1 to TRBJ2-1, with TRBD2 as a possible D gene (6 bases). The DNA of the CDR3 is TGCGGTGGGCGATTGGGGGGATCCTACAATGAGCAGTTCTTC. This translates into CGGRLGGSYNEQFF.